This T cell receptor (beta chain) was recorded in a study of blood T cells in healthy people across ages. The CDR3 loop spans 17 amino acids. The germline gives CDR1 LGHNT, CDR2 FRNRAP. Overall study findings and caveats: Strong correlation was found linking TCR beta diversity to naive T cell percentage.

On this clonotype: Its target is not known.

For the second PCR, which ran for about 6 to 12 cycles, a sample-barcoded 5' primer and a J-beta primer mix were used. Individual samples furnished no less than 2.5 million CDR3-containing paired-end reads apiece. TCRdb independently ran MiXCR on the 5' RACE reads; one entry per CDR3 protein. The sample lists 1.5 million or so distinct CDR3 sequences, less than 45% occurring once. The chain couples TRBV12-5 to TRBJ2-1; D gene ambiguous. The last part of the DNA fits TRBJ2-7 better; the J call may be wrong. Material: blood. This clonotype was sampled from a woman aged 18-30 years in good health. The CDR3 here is CASGLVLGKPSYNEQYF. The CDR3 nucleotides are TGTGCTAGTGGTTTGGTACTTGGCAAGCCCTCCTACAATGAGCAGTACTTC.